This T cell receptor (beta chain) stems from a study of blood T cell repertoires in COVID-19. The wider study: Samples representing acute and convalescent COVID-19 were sourced from the United States, Italy and Spain. Nucleic acid was either cDNA or gDNA, and it came from T cells, B-cell-depleted T cells, or PBMCs.

J lost 5 bases, V lost 5 bases, and 2 bases had no gene match. The CDR3 loop spans 15 amino acids. Germline V CDR1 and CDR2: MNHEY, SVGAGI. Per the original methods: Amplification of reference gene primers was used by the study to estimate nucleated cell counts. Method: immunoSEQ multiplex PCR; TCRdb's copy keeps in-frame clones and lacks some. V and J calls and clone size are given by that table; D and trimming were obtained from the DNA. Among about 250,000 clones listed, approximately 85% were seen once. Participants came from fewer than 25 US areas, aged roughly 18 to 95 years. The rearrangement links TRBV6-5 to TRBJ2-1, with 14 bases lining up with TRBD2. The clonotype originates from a woman between 45 and 60 years old with acute COVID-19. Sequenced input: PBMCs or T cells enriched from blood (not recorded which). The CDR3 coding sequence is TGTGCCAGCAGTAGGACTAGCGGGGGGAACAATGAGCAGTTCTTC. Translating gives CASSRTSGGNNEQFF.